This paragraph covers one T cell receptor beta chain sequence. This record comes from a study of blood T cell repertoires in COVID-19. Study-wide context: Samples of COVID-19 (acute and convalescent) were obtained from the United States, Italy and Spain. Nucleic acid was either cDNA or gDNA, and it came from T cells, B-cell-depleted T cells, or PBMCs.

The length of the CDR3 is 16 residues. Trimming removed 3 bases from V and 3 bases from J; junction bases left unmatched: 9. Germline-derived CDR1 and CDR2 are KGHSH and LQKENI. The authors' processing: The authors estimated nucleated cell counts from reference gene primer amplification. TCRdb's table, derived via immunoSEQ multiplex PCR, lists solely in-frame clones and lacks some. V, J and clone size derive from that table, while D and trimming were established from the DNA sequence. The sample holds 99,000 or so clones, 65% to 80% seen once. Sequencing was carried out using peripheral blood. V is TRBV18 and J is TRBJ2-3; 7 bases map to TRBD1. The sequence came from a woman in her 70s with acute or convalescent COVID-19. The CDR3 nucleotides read TGTGCCAGCTCACCTTTACGAGGGGGCGCAACAGATACGCAGTATTTT. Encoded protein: CASSPLRGGATDTQYF.